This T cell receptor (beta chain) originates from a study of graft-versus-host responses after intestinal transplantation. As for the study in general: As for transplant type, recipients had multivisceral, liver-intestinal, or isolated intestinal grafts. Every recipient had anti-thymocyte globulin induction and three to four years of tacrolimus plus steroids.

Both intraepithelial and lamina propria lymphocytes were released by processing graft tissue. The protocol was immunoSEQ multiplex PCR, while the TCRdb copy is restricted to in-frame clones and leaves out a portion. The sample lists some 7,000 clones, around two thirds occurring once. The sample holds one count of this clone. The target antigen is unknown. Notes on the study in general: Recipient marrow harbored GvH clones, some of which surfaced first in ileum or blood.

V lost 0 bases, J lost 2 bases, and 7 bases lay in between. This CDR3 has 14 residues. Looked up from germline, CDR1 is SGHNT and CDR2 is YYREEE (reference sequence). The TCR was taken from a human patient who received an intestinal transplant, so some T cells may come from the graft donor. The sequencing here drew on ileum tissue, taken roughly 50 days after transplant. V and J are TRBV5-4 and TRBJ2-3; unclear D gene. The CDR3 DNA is TGTGCCAGCAGCTTGGACGGGTACACAGATACGCAGTATTTT. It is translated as CASSLDGYTDTQYF.